This T cell receptor (beta chain) comes out of a study of blood T cell repertoires in COVID-19 (dated by TCRdb to the early 2020s). A note on the overall study: Samples from collaborators originated in the United States, Italy and Spain and spanned both the acute and convalescent phases of COVID-19. The prospective study material was composed of cDNA or gDNA derived from T cells, B-cell-depleted T cells, or PBMCs. The dataset comprised deeply sampled blood TCRbeta repertoires from subjects exposed to, actively infected with, or recovered from COVID-19. A freely available public database, intended as a resource for researchers studying the immune response to SARS-CoV-2, is where the repertoires were released. The samples were drawn from the first 160 participants of the ongoing ImmuneRACE study and from 1,254 subjects provided by 6 global collaborators. Sample metadata almost always included a de-identified subject ID, COVID-19 status, age in years and sex. Where available, HLA class I and class II types were taken from metadata supplied by the sample provider and were not determined by assay-based typing. On the study overall, not on this receptor specifically: The amount of clinical and demographic metadata varied by source and participant and was provided uncurated.

Concerning this clone: Its antigen is not yet known. No qualities accompany the bases; no much larger clone lies one base away.

Each collaborating institution followed its own protocols to collect whole blood in K2EDTA tubes. Collaborator samples were shipped for TCRbeta analysis as frozen whole blood, isolated PBMCs, or DNA extracted from either sample type. Compared with germline, V lacks 4 bases and J lacks 3 bases; bases without a gene match: 15. In the germline V gene, CDR1 corresponds to SGHDT and CDR2 to YYEEEE. The CDR3, cysteine through phenylalanine, is 18 amino acids long. CDR3 DNA only is kept here, 54 bases in frame from base 1. The immunoSEQ Assay, a bias-controlled multiplex PCR, was used to amplify TCRbeta CDR3 regions from genomic DNA. The paper's processing steps were these. The number of nucleated cells in each sample was estimated by amplification of reference gene primers within the assay. To quantify the absolute abundance of each unique TCRbeta CDR3 rearrangement, sequence reads were collapsed and filtered. Productive Simpson clonality was computed per sample as the square root of Simpson's diversity index over productive rearrangements. Held by TCRdb, this immuneACCESS table contains in-frame sequences only and omits some clones. Under half of the omission traces to an unresolved V gene where checked; the cause of the rest is unknown. The D gene and trimming were derived from the DNA, and the V and J assignments and clone size from that table. The sample table contains roughly 110,000 clones; only one count was recorded for around 84% of them. The top ten constitute about 1.3% of the sample.

The receptor's source is a man in his forties with acute or convalescent COVID-19. The sequence is built from TRBV5-6 and TRBJ2-4; 8 bases in the middle match TRBD2. The specimen was peripheral blood. The CDR3 reads as follows: CASSPLGRGEESKNIQYF. At the DNA level, the sequence is TGTGCCAGCAGCCCTCTGGGGCGGGGGGAAGAGAGCAAAAACATTCAGTACTTC.